This is a list of T cell receptor beta chains from one sample in a study of cytomegalovirus exposure and HLA in healthy donors. Libraries were prepared by immunoSEQ multiplex PCR; TCRdb keeps only in-frame clonotypes and omits some of them. The sample yields some 190,000 clones, 80% seen once. The specimen sequenced was PBMCs. The receptors shown here come from a woman in her twenties or thirties in good health and CMV-seronegative. CDR3s include the opening cysteine and the closing phenylalanine or tryptophan. Fields, in order: J gene, V gene, CDR3 protein.

j_gene: TRBJ2-3; v_gene: TRBV19; CDR3aa: CASRGESTDTQYF
j_gene: TRBJ2-1; v_gene: TRBV7-2; CDR3aa: CASSLLVGYNEQFF
j_gene: TRBJ2-3; v_gene: TRBV4-3; CDR3aa: CASSQEPAADTQYF
j_gene: TRBJ1-1; v_gene: TRBV15; CDR3aa: CATSMAAGWNFF
j_gene: TRBJ2-3; v_gene: TRBV4-2; CDR3aa: CASSQGTTSGGGQDTQYF
j_gene: TRBJ2-1; v_gene: TRBV9; CDR3aa: CASSPQTSGLDNEQFF
j_gene: TRBJ2-1; v_gene: TRBV6-4; CDR3aa: CASSTSRSSGGADHEQFF
j_gene: TRBJ1-5; v_gene: TRBV6-1; CDR3aa: CASSARQAGNQPQHF
j_gene: TRBJ1-2; v_gene: TRBV28; CDR3aa: CASSLGQEIGYTF
j_gene: TRBJ1-4; v_gene: TRBV6-1; CDR3aa: CASSAQGANEKLFF